This is a list of T cell receptor beta chains from one sample in a study of CD8 T cells in Susac syndrome. In TCRdb, the immunoSEQ multiplex PCR reads were re-called with MiXCR into one record per CDR3 protein. Of approximately 150,000 distinct CDR3 sequences in the sample, roughly 95% are singletons; the top ten hold less than 0.095%. Sequences were obtained from CD4+ T cells from PBMCs. Source of these receptors: a human donor in good health. Each CDR3 is given with its conserved first and last residue. D genes are given only for firm matches. Clone size, where shown, is once, few, many, or a class for clones that have expanded.

V gene	CDR3 length	clone size	J gene	D gene	CDR3 DNA	CDR3 protein
TRBV20-1	13	once	TRBJ2-5	-	TGCAGTGCTAGACGGGCAGTCCAAGAGACCCAGTACTTC	CSARRAVQETQYF
TRBV2	15	-	TRBJ1-6	-	TGTGCCAGCAGTGAAGACGGATCGACGGTGTCACCCCTCCACTTT	CASSEDGSTVSPLHF
TRBV20-1	18	-	TRBJ1-5	-	TGCAGTGCTAGAGGGTACCAAGGGACCCCAATCTCCAATCAGCCCCAGCATTTT	CSARGYQGTPISNQPQHF
TRBV4-2	15	once	TRBJ2-2	-	TGTGCCAGCAGCCAAGATCACGGTAGATCCGGGGAGCTGTTTTTT	CASSQDHGRSGELFF
TRBV3-1	15	-	TRBJ2-2	-	TGTGCCAGCAGCCAAACGGACGGGAACACCGGGGAGCTGTTTTTT	CASSQTDGNTGELFF
TRBV7-9	14	-	TRBJ2-7	TRBD2	TGTGCCAGCAGCCCTACTAGCGCCAGCTACGAGCAGTACTTC	CASSPTSASYEQYF
TRBV29-1	14	-	TRBJ2-5	TRBD2	TGCAGCGTTGAGGGTAGCGGGAGCGCAGAGACCCAGTACTTC	CSVEGSGSAETQYF
TRBV3-1	16	-	TRBJ1-2	TRBD1	TGTGCCAGCAGCCCCTCCCCGGTGGACAGGGATAATGGCTACACCTTC	CASSPSPVDRDNGYTF
TRBV2	12	-	TRBJ2-5	-	TGTGCCAGCAGTGTACTCCAGGGCCATTGGTACTTC	CASSVLQGHWYF
TRBV7-2	16	-	TRBJ2-5	-	TGTGCCAGCAGCTTGCGGTGGGAGAAGGCGCAAGAGACCCAGTACTTC	CASSLRWEKAQETQYF
TRBV3-1	16	-	TRBJ2-1	TRBD2	TGTGCCAGCAGCCAAGAGCTAGCGGGGGCCTACAATGAGCAGTTCTTC	CASSQELAGAYNEQFF
TRBV6-1	14	-	TRBJ2-7	-	TGTGCCAGCAGTGAAGTGGGGACACCCTACGAGCAGTACTTC	CASSEVGTPYEQYF
TRBV12-3/TRBV12-4	12	-	TRBJ1-4	-	TGTGCCAGCAGTTTATTACAGGAAAAACTGTTTTTT	CASSLLQEKLFF
TRBV6-1	14	-	TRBJ1-1	-	TGTGCCAGCAGTGACAGGATTTTGAACACTGAAGCTTTCTTT	CASSDRILNTEAFF